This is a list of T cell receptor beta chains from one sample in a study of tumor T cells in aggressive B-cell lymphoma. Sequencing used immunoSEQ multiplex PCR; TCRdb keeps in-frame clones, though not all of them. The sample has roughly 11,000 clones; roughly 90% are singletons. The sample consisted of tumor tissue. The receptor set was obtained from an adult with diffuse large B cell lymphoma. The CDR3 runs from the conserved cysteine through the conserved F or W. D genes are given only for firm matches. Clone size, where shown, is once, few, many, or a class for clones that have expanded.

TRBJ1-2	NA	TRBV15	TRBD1	CATSIGTGGRMGGYTF	TGTGCCACCAGCATAGGGACAGGGGGCAGGATGGGTGGCTACACCTTC
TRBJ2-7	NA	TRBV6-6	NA	CASTPLGRGSDEQYF	TGTGCCAGCACCCCTTTGGGCAGGGGTTCGGACGAGCAGTACTTC
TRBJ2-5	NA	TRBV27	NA	CASSSLTEGLEETQYF	TGTGCCAGCAGTAGTCTGACGGAGGGACTCGAAGAGACCCAGTACTTC
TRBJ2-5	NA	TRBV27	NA	CASSRWGAETQYF	TGTGCCAGCAGTAGGTGGGGCGCGGAGACCCAGTACTTC
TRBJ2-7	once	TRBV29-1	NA	CSVEGQGSSYEQYF	TGCAGCGTTGAAGGGCAGGGGTCTTCATACGAGCAGTACTTC
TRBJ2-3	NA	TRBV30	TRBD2	CAWRGEGLAGVWDTQYF	TGTGCCTGGAGGGGAGAAGGACTAGCGGGAGTTTGGGATACGCAGTATTTT
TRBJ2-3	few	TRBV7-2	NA	CASSPRLHRVDTQYF	TGTGCCAGCAGCCCCAGACTACACCGAGTGGATACGCAGTATTTT
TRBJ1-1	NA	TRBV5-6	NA	CASSETGRVGTEAFF	TGTGCCAGCAGCGAGACGGGGAGGGTGGGCACTGAAGCTTTCTTT
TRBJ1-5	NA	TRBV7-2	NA	CASSLDRLPNQPQHF	TGTGCCAGCAGCCTCGACAGGCTACCAAATCAGCCCCAGCATTTT
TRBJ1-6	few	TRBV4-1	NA	CASSQDKTNYNSPLHF	TGCGCCAGCAGCCAAGATAAGACAAACTATAATTCACCCCTCCACTTT
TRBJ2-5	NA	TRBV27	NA	CASSIGGRAETQYF	TGTGCCAGCAGTATCGGTGGGAGAGCCGAGACCCAGTACTTC
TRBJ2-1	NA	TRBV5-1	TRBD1	CASTPQGAQNEQFF	TGCGCCAGTACCCCACAGGGGGCACAAAATGAGCAGTTCTTC
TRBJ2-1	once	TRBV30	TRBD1	CAWSPLAGQGADNEQFF	TGTGCCTGGAGTCCACTAGCCGGACAGGGCGCCGACAATGAGCAGTTCTTC
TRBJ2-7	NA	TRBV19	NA	CASSPTGAYEQYF	TGTGCCAGTAGCCCGACAGGAGCCTACGAGCAGTACTTC
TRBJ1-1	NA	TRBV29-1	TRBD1	CSVDRQGYTEAFF	TGCAGCGTTGACCGACAGGGGTACACTGAAGCTTTCTTT
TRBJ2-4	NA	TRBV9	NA	CASSVGGGGGKNIQYF	TGTGCCAGCAGCGTAGGTGGGGGAGGAGGGAAAAACATTCAGTACTTC
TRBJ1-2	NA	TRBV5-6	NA	CASSFRQGKGPSGYTF	TGTGCCAGCAGCTTCCGTCAGGGAAAGGGTCCAAGTGGCTACACCTTC
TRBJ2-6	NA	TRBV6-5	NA	CASSYSFGSGANVLTF	TGTGCCAGCAGTTACTCGTTCGGCTCTGGGGCCAACGTCCTGACTTTC
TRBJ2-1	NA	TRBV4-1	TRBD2	CASSQDPSGRYNEQFF	TGCGCCAGCAGCCAAGATCCTAGCGGGAGGTATAATGAGCAGTTCTTC
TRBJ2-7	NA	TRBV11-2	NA	CASTSGPSYEQYF	TGTGCCAGCACCTCAGGTCCCTCCTACGAGCAGTACTTC
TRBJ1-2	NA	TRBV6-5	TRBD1	CASSYSDRGAGYTF	TGTGCCAGCAGTTACTCTGACAGGGGCGCTGGCTACACCTTC
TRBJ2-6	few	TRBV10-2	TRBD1	CASSVGTGRTF	TGCGCCAGCAGCGTCGGGACAGGTAGAACTTTC
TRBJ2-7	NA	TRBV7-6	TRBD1	CASSSGQGAYEQYF	TGTGCCAGCAGCTCCGGACAGGGGGCCTACGAGCAATACTTC
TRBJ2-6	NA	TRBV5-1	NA	CASSLAGTGANVLTF	TGCGCCAGCAGCTTGGCAGGGACAGGGGCCAACGTCCTGACTTTC
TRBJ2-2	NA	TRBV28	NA	CASSIDTGELFF	TGTGCCAGCAGTATAGACACCGGGGAGCTGTTTTTT
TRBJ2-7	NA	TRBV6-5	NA	CASSLGGPYEQYF	TGTGCCAGCAGTCTCGGGGGACCCTACGAGCAGTACTTC
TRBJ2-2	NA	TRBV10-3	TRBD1	CAGRTGGTGELFF	TGTGCCGGCAGGACAGGGGGTACCGGGGAGCTGTTTTTT
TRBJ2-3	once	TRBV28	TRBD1	CASSGVGTVDLTDTQYF	TGTGCCAGCAGTGGGGTTGGGACAGTTGACCTCACAGATACGCAGTATTTT
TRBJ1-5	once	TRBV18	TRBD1	CASSADRRTQPQHF	TGTGCCAGCTCCGCGGACAGGAGAACGCAGCCCCAGCATTTT
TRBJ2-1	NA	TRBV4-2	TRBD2	CASSQDPIAGAYNEQFF	TGTGCCAGCAGCCAAGACCCAATAGCGGGAGCCTACAATGAGCAGTTCTTC
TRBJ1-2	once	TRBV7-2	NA	CASTLDPSGASYGYTF	TGTGCCAGCACCCTTGACCCATCCGGAGCCTCCTATGGCTACACCTTC
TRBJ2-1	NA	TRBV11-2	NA	CASSHFGGNEQFF	TGTGCCAGCAGCCATTTTGGAGGCAATGAGCAGTTCTTC
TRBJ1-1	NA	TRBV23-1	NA	CASPFLPVVHTEAFF	TGCGCCAGCCCCTTCCTGCCCGTCGTACATACTGAAGCTTTCTTT
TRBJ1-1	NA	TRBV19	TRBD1	CASPPPPGQGNTEAFF	TGTGCCAGCCCTCCCCCCCCAGGACAGGGGAACACTGAAGCTTTCTTT